The present T cell receptor beta chain was sequenced within a study of blood T cell repertoires in COVID-19. In the study overall: Donors in the United States, Italy and Spain gave samples during acute or convalescent COVID-19. PBMCs, B-cell-depleted T cells, or T cells were the source of the cDNA or gDNA that made up the material.

Original handling: Reference gene primer amplification yielded estimated nucleated cell counts. TCRdb's table, derived via immunoSEQ multiplex PCR, lists solely in-frame clones and lacks some. V, J and clone size are taken as reported in that table, and D and trimming were inferred from the DNA itself. The sample yields about 14,000 clones, around 89% seen once. The germline V gene encodes CDR1 LGHNA and CDR2 YNFKEQ. This CDR3 comprises 20 residues. The V end was cut by 0 bases, the J end by 4 bases, with 22 bases between. The source material was peripheral blood. The TCR comes from a man in his fifties with active COVID-19. The chain uses TRBV4-2 and TRBJ2-6; possible D gene TRBD1, 7 bases. CDR3 sequence (DNA): TGTGCCAGCAGCCAAGAGGCCCAGGGGGGCGGCCATAGAGGGGCCAACGTCCTGACTTTC. It codes for CASSQEAQGGGHRGANVLTF.